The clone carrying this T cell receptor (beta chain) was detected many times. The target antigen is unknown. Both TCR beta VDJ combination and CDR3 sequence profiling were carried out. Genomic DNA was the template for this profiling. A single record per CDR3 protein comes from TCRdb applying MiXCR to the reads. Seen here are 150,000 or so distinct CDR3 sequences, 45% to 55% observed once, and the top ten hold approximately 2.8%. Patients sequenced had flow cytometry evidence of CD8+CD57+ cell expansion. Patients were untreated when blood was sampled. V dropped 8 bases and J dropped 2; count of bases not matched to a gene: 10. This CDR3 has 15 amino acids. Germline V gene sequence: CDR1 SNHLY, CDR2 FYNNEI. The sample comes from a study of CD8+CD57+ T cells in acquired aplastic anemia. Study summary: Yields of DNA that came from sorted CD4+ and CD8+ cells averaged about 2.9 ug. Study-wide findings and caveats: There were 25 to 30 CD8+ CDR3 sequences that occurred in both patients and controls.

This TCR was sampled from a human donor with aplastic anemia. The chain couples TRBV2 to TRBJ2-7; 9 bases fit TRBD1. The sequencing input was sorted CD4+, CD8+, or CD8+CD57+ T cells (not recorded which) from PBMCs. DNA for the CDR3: TGTGCCAGCGGATTGACAGGGGGTACTCCCTACGAGCAGTACTTC. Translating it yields CASGLTGGTPYEQYF. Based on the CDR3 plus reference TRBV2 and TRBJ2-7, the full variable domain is EPEVTQTPSHQVTQMGQEVILRCVPISNHLYFYWYRQILGQKVEFLVSFYNNEISEKSEIFDDQFSVERPDGSNFTLKIRSTKLEDSAMYFCASGLTGGTPYEQYFGPGTRLTVT.